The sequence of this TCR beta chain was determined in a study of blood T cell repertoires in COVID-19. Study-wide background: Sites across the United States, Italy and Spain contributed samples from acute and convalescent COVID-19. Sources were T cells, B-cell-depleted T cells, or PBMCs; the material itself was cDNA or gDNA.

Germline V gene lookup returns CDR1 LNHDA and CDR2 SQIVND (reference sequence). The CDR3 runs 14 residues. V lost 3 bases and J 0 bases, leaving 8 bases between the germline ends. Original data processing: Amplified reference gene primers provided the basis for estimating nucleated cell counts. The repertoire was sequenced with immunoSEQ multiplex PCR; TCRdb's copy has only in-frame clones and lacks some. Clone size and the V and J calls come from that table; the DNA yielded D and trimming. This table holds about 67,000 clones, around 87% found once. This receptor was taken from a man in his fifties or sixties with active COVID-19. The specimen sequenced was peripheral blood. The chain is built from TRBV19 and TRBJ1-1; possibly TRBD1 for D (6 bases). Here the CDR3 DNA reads TGTGCCAGTAGTATCAGGGGTATGAACACTGAAGCTTTCTTT. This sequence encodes CASSIRGMNTEAFF.